The 16 T cell receptor beta chains listed next were all sequenced from one sample in a study of T cell responses to AZD1222 COVID-19 vaccine. Clones were sequenced by immunoSEQ multiplex PCR, and TCRdb holds only the in-frame ones, with some missing. The table has more than 75,000 clones, approximately 90% seen once. This specimen consisted of peripheral blood, obtained 28 days after the second AZD1222 dose. All receptors come from an adult who received the AZD1222 COVID-19 vaccine.

The chain carries TRBV19 and TRBJ2-7; perhaps TRBD1 as D (5 bases). V lost 4 bases, J lost 0 bases, and 13 bases lay in between. There are 15 residues in the CDR3. Looked up from germline, CDR1 is LNHDA and CDR2 is SQIVND (reference sequence). The CDR3: CASSTQGRSSYEQYF. DNA of the CDR3: TGTGCCAGTAGTACCCAGGGCCGGAGCTCCTACGAGCAGTACTTC. The full variable domain, its missing parts supplied by reference TRBV19 and TRBJ2-7, is DGGITQSPKYLFRKEGQNVTLSCEQNLNHDAMYWYRQDPGQGLRLIYYSQIVNDFQKGDIAEGYSVSREKKESFPLTVTSAQKNPTAFYLCASSTQGRSSYEQYFGPGTRLTVT.

This chain uses TRBV6-1 with TRBJ1-3; a weak D match, TRBD1 (6 bases). CDR1 MNHNS and CDR2 SASEGT come from the germline V gene. The CDR3 consists of 14 residues. Trimming took 1 base from V and 3 from J, leaving 7 bases between them. CDR3 in DNA: TGTGCCAGCAGTGAAGGGACAGTTGGAAACACCATATATTTT. Residues: CASSEGTVGNTIYF.

The genes are TRBV5-1 and TRBJ2-3; 9 bases line up with TRBD1. Trimming removed 3 bases from V and 2 bases from J; junction bases left unmatched: 4. The CDR3 sequence is 15 residues long. The V gene's germline CDR1 is SGHRS and CDR2 YFSETQ. Here the CDR3 reads CASSSTGGPTDTQYF. The CDR3 DNA reads TGCGCCAGCAGCTCCACAGGGGGCCCCACAGATACGCAGTATTTT.

The chain recombines TRBV15 with TRBJ2-2; D gene ambiguous. This CDR3 comprises 14 residues. V lost 0 bases, J lost 5 bases, and 7 bases lay in between. CDR1 is LNHNV and CDR2 is YYDKDF in the germline V gene (reference sequence). The chain's CDR3 is CATSRDLQTGELFF. CDR3 sequence (DNA): TGTGCCACCAGCAGAGATCTTCAGACCGGGGAGCTGTTTTTT.

The gene calls are TRBV6-5 and TRBJ1-5; no firm D call. Looked up from germline, CDR1 is MNHEY and CDR2 is SVGAGI. The ends were cut back, 6 bases at V and 4 bases at J, with 10 bases in the middle. This CDR3 has 13 residues. CDR3 in DNA: TGTGCCAGCAGATCCACAGCTAATCAGCCCCAGCATTTT. Its translation: CASRSTANQPQHF.

The chain carries TRBV2 and TRBJ2-1, with D tentatively TRBD1 or TRBD2 (5 bases each). The V end was cut by 11 bases, the J end by 5 bases, with 16 bases between. There are 13 residues in the CDR3. The germline CDR1 and CDR2 sequences are SNHLY and FYNNEI. The CDR3 loop is CAGTGWGNNEQFF. Written as DNA, the CDR3 is TGTGCCGGTACGGGGTGGGGGAACAATGAGCAGTTCTTC.

This chain links TRBV6-5 with TRBJ1-1; TRBD1 matches 8 bases. J gave up 4 bases and V 0 bases, and 1 base lay outside the gene matches. The CDR3 contains 14 residues. Germline CDR1 reads MNHEY; CDR2 reads SVGAGI. The chain's CDR3 is CASSYSTGGTEAFF. The CDR3 DNA reads TGTGCCAGCAGTTACTCCACAGGGGGCACTGAAGCTTTCTTT.

The rearrangement uses TRBV28 and TRBJ1-4, with a weak D call TRBD1 (6 bases). Trimming stripped 3 bases from V and 11 bases from J, with 13 bases between. There are 13 residues in the CDR3. Germline CDR1 and CDR2: MDHEN and SYDVKM. The CDR3 DNA follows: TGTGCCAGCAGTTTCCCGCAGGGGAGGAAACTGTTTTTT. Translation: CASSFPQGRKLFF.

This chain uses TRBV19 with TRBJ2-1; D is ambiguous. V was cut by 6 bases and J by 5 bases, with 5 bases left in between. Germline V CDR1 and CDR2: LNHDA, SQIVND (reference sequence). The CDR3 runs to 11 residues. The CDR3 sequence is CASSGDNEQFF. The CDR3 DNA follows: TGTGCCAGTAGCGGTGACAATGAGCAGTTCTTC.

The chain recombines TRBV20-1 with TRBJ2-1, with a tentative D call TRBD1 (5 bases). Trimming stripped 3 bases from V and 10 bases from J, with 16 bases between. The germline gives CDR1 DFQATT, CDR2 SNEGSKA (reference sequence). The CDR3 is made up of 13 amino acids. The CDR3 loop reads CSASTTGHYEQFF. The DNA for the CDR3 is TGCAGTGCTAGTACGACTGGACATTACGAGCAGTTCTTC.

The chain combines TRBV6-5 with TRBJ2-7; D remains ambiguous. Per germline, CDR1 MNHEY and CDR2 SVGAGI. V was clipped by 1 base and J by 3 bases, with 16 bases between them. This CDR3 has 16 residues. CDR3 DNA sequence: TGTGCCAGCAGTTACTGGGGTTCAGCCTTGTTCTACGAGCAGTACTTC. Translating it yields CASSYWGSALFYEQYF.

The chain joins TRBV2 to TRBJ2-7; no clear D. The CDR3 runs to 14 residues. The V end was cut by 4 bases, the J end by 0 bases, with 10 bases between. From germline, CDR1 is SNHLY and CDR2 FYNNEI. This chain's CDR3 is CASSVSVTSYEQYF. Here the CDR3 DNA reads TGTGCCAGCAGTGTATCTGTAACCTCCTACGAGCAGTACTTC.

The V call is TRBV6-2 or TRBV6-3, the J call TRBJ2-7; the match to TRBD2 covers 8 bases. V lost 6 bases, J lost 10 bases, and 14 bases stayed unmatched. The CDR3 is 14 amino acids. CDR1 and CDR2 from the germline V gene are MNHEY and SVGEGT. CDR3 region: CASSTGRAPRAQYF. CDR3 DNA: TGTGCCAGCAGCACCGGGAGGGCCCCGAGGGCTCAGTACTTC.

The V gene is TRBV3-1 (or the pseudogene TRBV3-2), the J gene TRBJ1-1; D is possibly TRBD1 (5 bases). The CDR3 extends over 14 amino acids. Germline-derived CDR1 and CDR2 are LGHDT and YNNKEL (reference sequence). Trimming removed 1 base at V and 4 bases at J, with 10 bases between. CDR3 amino acids: CASSQGGLSTEAFF. As DNA, the CDR3 is TGTGCCAGCAGCCAAGGGGGCTTGAGCACTGAAGCTTTCTTT.

This chain connects TRBV11-3 to TRBJ2-1; 8 bases line up with TRBD2. Per germline, CDR1 SGHNT and CDR2 YENEEA. The CDR3 has 13 residues. V was clipped by 3 bases and J by 9 bases; unmatched bases: 4. DNA of the CDR3: TGTGCCAGCAGCTTCGCGGGAGGTATTGAGCAGTTCTTC. Translated: CASSFAGGIEQFF.

This clone was seen a single time. The chain has TRBV30 and TRBJ2-2; 10 nucleotides align to TRBD2. The germline V gene encodes CDR1 GTSNPN and CDR2 SVGIG (reference sequence). V dropped 2 bases and J dropped 4; count of bases not matched to a gene: 4. This CDR3 region has 15 residues. This CDR3 reads CAWSPIAGGTGELFF. The DNA of the CDR3 is TGTGCCTGGAGTCCAATAGCGGGAGGCACCGGGGAGCTGTTTTTT.